The 25 T cell receptor beta chains reported below all come from one sample, sequenced in a study of blood T cell repertoires in COVID-19. Sequencing used immunoSEQ multiplex PCR; TCRdb keeps in-frame clones, though not all of them. The sample yields 150,000 to 160,000 clones, about 86% seen once. The source material was peripheral blood. Source of these receptors: a woman in her sixties or seventies with acute or convalescent COVID-19.

V gene TRBV2 combines with J gene TRBJ2-3; weak D call: TRBD2 (6 bases). The CDR3 sequence is 14 residues long. Per the germline V gene, CDR1 is SNHLY and CDR2 is FYNNEI. Trimming pared 9 bases from V and 0 bases from J, leaving 13 bases between. The CDR3 sequence is CASSGGVSTDTQYF. The CDR3 DNA is TGTGCCAGTTCTGGAGGGGTTAGCACAGATACGCAGTATTTT.

The chain recombines TRBV13 with TRBJ1-2; D perhaps matches TRBD1 (6 bases). This CDR3 spans 12 amino acids. The V end lost 5 bases, the J end lost 4 bases, and 8 bases lay between the germline ends. The germline gives CDR1 PRHDT, CDR2 FYEKMQ (reference sequence). The CDR3 region is CASSKQGYGYTF. In nucleotides, the CDR3 is TGTGCCAGCAGCAAACAGGGCTATGGCTACACCTTC.

The genes are TRBV29-1 and TRBJ2-3; D is possibly TRBD2 (6 bases). V lost 4 bases, J lost 1 base, and 15 bases lay in between. The CDR3 loop spans 15 amino acids. Germline V gene sequence: CDR1 SQVTM, CDR2 ANQGSEA. The CDR3 loop is CSVGSSSVGTDTQYF. CDR3 coding DNA: TGCAGCGTTGGAAGCTCTAGCGTGGGCACAGATACGCAGTATTTT.

V usage is TRBV15 and J usage is TRBJ1-3; 7 bases are a match to TRBD1. V lost 2 bases, J lost 0 bases, and 13 bases stayed unmatched. Germline CDR1 and CDR2: LNHNV and YYDKDF (reference sequence). The CDR3 consists of 19 residues. The CDR3 DNA reads TGTGCCACCAGCAGATACTTTGACAGGGTTGGACGCTCTGGAAACACCATATATTTT. It translates to CATSRYFDRVGRSGNTIYF. The full variable domain, rest sourced from reference TRBV15 and TRBJ1-3, is DAMVIQNPRYQVTQFGKPVTLSCSQTLNHNVMYWYQQKSSQAPKLLFHYYDKDFNNEADTPDNFQSRRPNTSFCFLDIRSPGLGDTAMYLCATSRYFDRVGRSGNTIYFGEGSWLTVV.

The chain uses TRBV4-1 and TRBJ1-5, with 9 bases aligning to TRBD1. Germline CDR1 MGHRA, CDR2 YSYEKL. With V trimmed by 0 bases and J by 5 bases, 8 bases remained unmatched. The CDR3 is made up of 17 amino acids. The CDR3, as DNA: TGCGCCAGCAGCCAAGAAGTAAAAAGGACAGGGGATCAGCCCCAGCATTTT. Its translation is CASSQEVKRTGDQPQHF.

This clone was detected only a few times. The rearrangement uses TRBV5-1 and TRBJ1-6, with 8 nucleotides matching TRBD1. V lost 2 bases, J lost 6 bases, and 1 base stayed unmatched. The CDR3 is 14 residues long. The V gene's germline CDR1 is SGHRS and CDR2 YFSETQ. The CDR3 region is CASSFDRGNSPLHF. CDR3 in DNA: TGCGCCAGCAGCTTTGACAGGGGTAATTCACCCCTCCACTTT. Together with reference TRBV5-1 and TRBJ1-6, the CDR3 gives the full variable domain: KAGVTQTPRYLIKTRGQQVTLSCSPISGHRSVSWYQQTPGQGLQFLFEYFSETQRNKGNFPGRFSGRQFSNSRSEMNVSTLELGDSALYLCASSFDRGNSPLHFGNGTRLTVT.

The V call is TRBV6-6, the J call TRBJ1-6; 8 positions agree with TRBD1. Trimming removed 7 bases from V and 7 bases from J; junction bases left unmatched: 12. This CDR3 is built from 16 residues. Germline V gives CDR1 MNHNY, CDR2 SVGAGI (reference sequence). This chain's CDR3 is CASTLMGRGLNSPLHF. CDR3 nucleotides: TGTGCCAGCACCCTTATGGGCAGGGGGCTAAATTCACCCCTCCACTTT.

Concerning this clone itself: Different DNA sequences within this sample yield the same CDR3. The chain combines TRBV12-3 or TRBV12-4 with TRBJ1-2; maybe TRBD1 (5 bases). Trimming shortened V by 1 base and J by 2 bases, and 5 bases separated the two germline ends. The CDR3 length is 13 residues. The chain's CDR3 is CASSLGQNYGYTF. DNA for the CDR3: TGTGCCAGCAGTTTAGGACAGAACTATGGCTACACCTTC.

The V call is TRBV30, the J call TRBJ1-2, with D possibly TRBD1 on 6 matching bases. V was shortened by 1 base and J by 4 bases, with 16 bases between the two germline ends. Per the germline V gene, CDR1 is GTSNPN and CDR2 is SVGIG (reference sequence). The CDR3 contains 15 residues. The CDR3 is CAWSALGGRGYGYTF. DNA of the CDR3: TGTGCCTGGAGTGCACTTGGGGGCAGGGGCTATGGCTACACCTTC.

The rearrangement uses TRBV7-2 and TRBJ2-7, with D possibly TRBD1 on 5 matching bases. Germline V gene lookup returns CDR1 SGHTA and CDR2 FQGNSA. V was clipped by 2 bases and J by 0 bases, with 11 bases between them. The CDR3 runs to 15 residues. The CDR3 DNA is TGTGCCAGCAGCTTACATCCAGGGCTCTCCTACGAGCAGTACTTC. Translating gives CASSLHPGLSYEQYF.

The chain couples TRBV4-2 to TRBJ2-5; 8 positions agree with TRBD1. Germline values: CDR1 LGHNA, CDR2 YNFKEQ. This CDR3 spans 15 amino acids. Losses at the gene ends were 0 bases for V and 4 bases for J; bases not matched to a gene: 4. CDR3 residues: CASSQDSGQGETQYF. CDR3 nucleotide sequence: TGTGCCAGCAGCCAAGATTCAGGACAGGGAGAGACCCAGTACTTC.

The rearrangement links TRBV6-1 to TRBJ1-5, with TRBD1 matching over 7 bases. This CDR3 has 17 residues. Per germline, CDR1 MNHNS and CDR2 SASEGT. J was trimmed by 0 bases and V by 4 bases; bases with no gene match: 9. CDR3 loop: CASSAYRGPLSNQPQHF. The CDR3 DNA reads as TGTGCCAGCAGTGCCTACAGGGGCCCTCTTAGCAATCAGCCCCAGCATTTT.

Comment on this clone: This likely traces to a read error, being one base from a far larger clone. The chain has TRBV2 and TRBJ2-5, with TRBD2 matching over 15 bases. After removal of 9 bases from V and 7 bases from J, the junction contained 9 bases not matched to a gene. The CDR3 spans 15 residues. The germline CDR1 and CDR2 sequences are SNHLY and FYNNEI. The DNA for the CDR3 is TGTGCCAGGGGCTGGACTAGCGGGGGGGCGGGGACCCAGTACTTC. Its translation is CARGWTSGGAGTQYF.

This chain links TRBV27 with TRBJ1-2; 9 bases align to TRBD1. The CDR3 is made up of 13 amino acids. Germline CDR1 reads MNHEY; CDR2 reads SMNVEV (reference sequence). After removal of 5 bases from V and 6 bases from J, the junction contained 4 bases not matched to a gene. Written as DNA, the CDR3 is TGTGCCAGCAGTCCGTGGACAGGGGATGGCTACACCTTC. Residues: CASSPWTGDGYTF.

The chain has TRBV5-1 and TRBJ1-5, with D possibly matching TRBD1 (6 bases). This CDR3 is built from 14 residues. The V end was cut by 2 bases, the J end by 4 bases, with 10 bases between. The germline CDR1 and CDR2 sequences are SGHRS and YFSETQ. CDR3 DNA sequence: TGCGCCAGCAGCTTACAGGGCTCGAATCAGCCCCAGCATTTT. Protein sequence: CASSLQGSNQPQHF.

This clone was seen more than once but under ten times. V is TRBV6-5 and J is TRBJ1-3, with 7 positions matching TRBD1. This CDR3 contains 14 residues. Trimming removed 6 bases from V and 6 bases from J; junction bases left unmatched: 8. Germline CDR1 reads MNHEY; CDR2 reads SVGAGI. The CDR3 sequence: CASSSGTDENTIYF. Here the CDR3 DNA reads TGTGCCAGCAGCTCGGGGACAGATGAAAACACCATATATTTT.

The rearrangement links TRBV19 to TRBJ2-2; a possible D gene is TRBD1 (6 bases). The V gene's germline CDR1 is LNHDA and CDR2 SQIVND (reference sequence). The V and J ends lost 4 bases and 3 bases respectively, with 12 bases between them. The CDR3 has 15 residues. In DNA, the CDR3 is TGTGCCAGTAGTACCGGGACACCTCACACCGGGGAGCTGTTTTTT. Encoded protein: CASSTGTPHTGELFF. Based on the CDR3 plus reference TRBV19 and TRBJ2-2, the full variable domain is DGGITQSPKYLFRKEGQNVTLSCEQNLNHDAMYWYRQDPGQGLRLIYYSQIVNDFQKGDIAEGYSVSREKKESFPLTVTSAQKNPTAFYLCASSTGTPHTGELFFGEGSRLTVL.

The chain employs TRBV6-5 and TRBJ1-6; possible D gene TRBD1, 5 bases. The CDR3 is 13 residues long. Germline CDR1 is MNHEY and CDR2 is SVGAGI. Trimming cost V 10 bases and J 9 bases, with 16 bases left between them. For the CDR3, the DNA is TGTGCCACCACAGGTGAAGTACGTTCACCCCTCCACTTT. Encoded protein: CATTGEVRSPLHF.

CDR3 coding DNA: TGTGCCGCGGAGGGGGAAAAACTGTTTTTT. Translation: CAAEGEKLFF. The gene calls are TRBV7-9 and TRBJ1-4, with D maybe TRBD1 (5 bases). The length of the CDR3 is 10 residues. The V and J ends lost 11 bases and 8 bases respectively, with 9 bases between them. Germline-derived CDR1 and CDR2 are SEHNR and FQNEAQ (reference sequence).

This chain links TRBV10-3 with TRBJ1-1; possible D gene TRBD1, 6 bases. The CDR3 sequence is 14 residues long. CDR1 is ENHRY, CDR2 SYGVKD, per germline. The ends were cut back, 2 bases at V and 7 bases at J, with 14 bases in the middle. CDR3 region: CAISEPLDRYEAFF. In DNA form, the CDR3 reads TGTGCCATCAGTGAGCCCCTTGACAGGTATGAAGCTTTCTTT.

The V and J genes are TRBV19 and TRBJ1-5; possibly TRBD1 for D (6 bases). CDR1 is LNHDA and CDR2 is SQIVND in the germline V gene (reference sequence). Deletions cut 5 bases from V and 2 bases from J, with 16 bases between. This CDR3 is built from 16 residues. The CDR3 coding sequence is TGTGCCAGTAGTCCAGCGGGGGGGCTGGGCAATCAGCCCCAGCATTTT. This translates into CASSPAGGLGNQPQHF. The variable domain in full, with the rest retrieved from reference TRBV19 and TRBJ1-5, is DGGITQSPKYLFRKEGQNVTLSCEQNLNHDAMYWYRQDPGQGLRLIYYSQIVNDFQKGDIAEGYSVSREKKESFPLTVTSAQKNPTAFYLCASSPAGGLGNQPQHFGDGTRLSIL.

This clone was seen once. The chain links TRBV9 to TRBJ2-1; 8 bases are a match to TRBD1. J gave up 3 bases and V 0 bases, and 5 bases lay outside the gene matches. CDR3 length equals 16 residues. CDR1 and CDR2 (germline): SGDLS, YYNGEE. In nucleotides, the CDR3 is TGTGCCAGCAGCGTAGCCGGACAGGGTCACTACAATGAGCAGTTCTTC. As protein: CASSVAGQGHYNEQFF.

Only one count was recorded for this clone. J is TRBJ2-5 and V is TRBV10-3; 9 bases map to TRBD1. Trimming took 8 bases from V and 2 from J; bases not matched to a gene: 9. In germline, CDR1 is ENHRY, CDR2 SYGVKD. The CDR3 consists of 15 residues. CDR3 region: CAILGTGTLQETQYF. The CDR3 DNA is TGTGCCATCCTCGGGACAGGGACCTTGCAAGAGACCCAGTACTTC.

A few counts support this clone. The chain carries TRBV20-1 and TRBJ1-4, with D perhaps matching TRBD1 (5 bases). The CDR3 sequence is 11 residues long. The germline V gene encodes CDR1 DFQATT and CDR2 SNEGSKA (reference sequence). Trimming cost V 3 bases and J 13 bases, with 12 bases left between them. In DNA form, the CDR3 reads TGCAGTGCTAGTGGCTCTAGGGGACTGTTTTTT. This codes for CSASGSRGLFF.

This chain joins TRBV18 and TRBJ1-1; D gene uncertain. The germline gives CDR1 KGHSH, CDR2 LQKENI. This CDR3 spans 12 amino acids. V shed 3 bases and J shed 8 bases, with 10 bases lying between them. As DNA, the CDR3 is TGTGCCAGCTCACCGGATAGCGAAGAAGCTTTCTTT. Its translation is CASSPDSEEAFF.